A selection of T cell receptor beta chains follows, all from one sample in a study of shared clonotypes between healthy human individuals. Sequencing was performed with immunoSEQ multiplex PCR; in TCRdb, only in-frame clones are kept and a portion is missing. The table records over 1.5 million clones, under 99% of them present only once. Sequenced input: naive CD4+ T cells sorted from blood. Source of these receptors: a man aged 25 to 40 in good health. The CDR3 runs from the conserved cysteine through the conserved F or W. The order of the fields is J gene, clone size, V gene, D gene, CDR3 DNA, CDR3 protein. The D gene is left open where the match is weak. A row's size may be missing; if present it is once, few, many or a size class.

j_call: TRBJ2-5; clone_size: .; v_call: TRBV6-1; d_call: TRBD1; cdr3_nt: TGTGCCAGCAGTGAAGCGTGGACCCCCGGGACAGAGAACTTC; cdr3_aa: CASSEAWTPGTENF
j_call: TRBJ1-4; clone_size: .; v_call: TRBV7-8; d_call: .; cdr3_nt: TGTGCCAGCAGCGGCCGAGGGTTGGAAAAACTGTTTTTT; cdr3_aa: CASSGRGLEKLFF
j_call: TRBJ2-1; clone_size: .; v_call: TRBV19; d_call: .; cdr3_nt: TGTGCCAGTAGTATGGGCTCCTACAATGAGCAGTTCTTC; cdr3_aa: CASSMGSYNEQFF
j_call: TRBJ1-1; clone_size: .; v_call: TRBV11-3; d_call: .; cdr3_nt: TGTGCCAGCAGCTTAGGAGACGCGAACACTGAAGCTTTCTTT; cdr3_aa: CASSLGDANTEAFF
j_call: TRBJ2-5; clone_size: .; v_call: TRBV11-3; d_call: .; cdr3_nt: TGTGCCAGCAGCCCGCACAACGGGGAGCAGTACTTC; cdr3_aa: CASSPHNGEQYF
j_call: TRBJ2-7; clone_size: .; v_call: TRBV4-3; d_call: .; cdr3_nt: TGCGCCAGCAGCCAAGACAATGCGACTCTCGTTTTC; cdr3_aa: CASSQDNATLVF
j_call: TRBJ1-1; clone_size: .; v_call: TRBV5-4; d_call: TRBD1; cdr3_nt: TGTGCCAGCAGCTCGCACAGGGGACAGAACACTGAAGCTTTCTTT; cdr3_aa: CASSSHRGQNTEAFF
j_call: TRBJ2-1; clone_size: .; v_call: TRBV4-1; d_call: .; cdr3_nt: TGCGCCAGCAGCCAACTCCCCCTAGACAATGAGCAGTTCTTC; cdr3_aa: CASSQLPLDNEQFF
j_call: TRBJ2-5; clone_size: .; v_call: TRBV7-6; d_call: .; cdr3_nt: TGTGCCAGCAGCTTAGTTTGGGGTTTCCAAGAGACCCAGTACTTC; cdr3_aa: CASSLVWGFQETQYF
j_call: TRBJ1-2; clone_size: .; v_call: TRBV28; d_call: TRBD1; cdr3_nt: TGTGCCAGCAGTGTAATAATCGGACAGGGGTGGGAGTGTGACTTC; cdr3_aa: CASSVIIGQGWECDF
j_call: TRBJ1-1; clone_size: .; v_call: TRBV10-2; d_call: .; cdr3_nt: TGCGCCAGCAGTGAGTGGCGGCAGAGACTCACTGAAGCTTTCTTT; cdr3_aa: CASSEWRQRLTEAFF
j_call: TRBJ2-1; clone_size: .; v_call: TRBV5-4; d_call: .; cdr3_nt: TGTGCCAGCAGCTTGGGCAGGATATCATCGCGTAATGAGCAGTTCTTC; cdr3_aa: CASSLGRISSRNEQFF
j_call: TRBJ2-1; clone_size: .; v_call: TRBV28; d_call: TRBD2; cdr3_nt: TGTGCCAGCGCCGTACTAGCGACATTGTTCTTC; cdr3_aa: CASAVLATLFF
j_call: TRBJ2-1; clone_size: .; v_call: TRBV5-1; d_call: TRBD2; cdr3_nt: TGCGCCAGCAGCCGTAGCGGGAGATACAATGAGCAGTTCTTC; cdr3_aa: CASSRSGRYNEQFF
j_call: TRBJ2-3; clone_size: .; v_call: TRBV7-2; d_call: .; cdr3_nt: TGTGCCAGCAGCTCCCCCGGGGGTACAGATACGCAGTATTTT; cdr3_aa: CASSSPGGTDTQYF
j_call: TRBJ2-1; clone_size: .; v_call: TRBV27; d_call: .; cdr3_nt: TGTGCCAGCAATGGCAGAAACAGATACAATGAGCAGTTCTTC; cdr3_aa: CASNGRNRYNEQFF
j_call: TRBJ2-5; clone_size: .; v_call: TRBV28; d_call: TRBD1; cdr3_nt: TGTGCCACCACACCCCGACAGGGGGGGAGACAAGAGACCCAGTACTTC; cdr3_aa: CATTPRQGGRQETQYF
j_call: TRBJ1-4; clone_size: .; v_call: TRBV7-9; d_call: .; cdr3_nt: TGTGCCAGCAGCCGTTCGGGAAATGAAAAACTGTTTTTT; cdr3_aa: CASSRSGNEKLFF
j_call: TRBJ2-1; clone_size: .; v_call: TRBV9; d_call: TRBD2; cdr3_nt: TGTGCCAGCAGCGTACGGACTAGCTTCGATGAGCAGTTCTTC; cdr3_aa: CASSVRTSFDEQFF
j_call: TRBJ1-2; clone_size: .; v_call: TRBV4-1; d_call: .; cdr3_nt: TGCGCCAGCAGCCAAGAGAGGGGCCCCGTGTATGGCTACACCTTC; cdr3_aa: CASSQERGPVYGYTF
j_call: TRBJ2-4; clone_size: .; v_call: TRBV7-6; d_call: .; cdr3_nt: TGTGCCAGCAGCTTAAATGAGGGGGGAAACATTCAGTACTTC; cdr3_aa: CASSLNEGGNIQYF
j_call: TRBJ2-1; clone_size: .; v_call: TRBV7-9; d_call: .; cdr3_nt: TGTGCCAGCAGCTTACCGTCTAGGAAGGAGCAGTTCTTC; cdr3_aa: CASSLPSRKEQFF
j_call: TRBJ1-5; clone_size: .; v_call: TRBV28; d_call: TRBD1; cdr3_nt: TGTGCCAGCAGTTTATATCGTGGACAGGGGTCCCATCAGCCCCAGCATTTT; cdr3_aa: CASSLYRGQGSHQPQHF
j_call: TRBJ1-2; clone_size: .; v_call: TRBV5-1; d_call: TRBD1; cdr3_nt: TGCGCCAGCAGCTTGGAGGCAGGGGGCATTCCTGGCTACACCTTC; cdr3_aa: CASSLEAGGIPGYTF
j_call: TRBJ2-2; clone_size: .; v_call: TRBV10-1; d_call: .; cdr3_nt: TGCGCCAGCAGTGAGAGGGTTTCCGGGGAGCTGTTTTTT; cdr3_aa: CASSERVSGELFF
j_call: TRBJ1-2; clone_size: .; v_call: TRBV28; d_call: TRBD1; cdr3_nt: TGTGCCAGCAGTTTTAGTAAGGGGGCTTCGTATGGCTACACCTTC; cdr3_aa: CASSFSKGASYGYTF
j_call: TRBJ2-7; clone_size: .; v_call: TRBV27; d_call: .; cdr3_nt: TGTGCCAGCAAGGGACTCCGCTCCTACGAGCAGTACTTC; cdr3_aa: CASKGLRSYEQYF
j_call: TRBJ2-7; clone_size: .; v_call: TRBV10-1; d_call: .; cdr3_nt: TGCGCCAGCAGTGAGAGCAGGGCTTCCTACGAGCAGTACTTC; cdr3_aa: CASSESRASYEQYF
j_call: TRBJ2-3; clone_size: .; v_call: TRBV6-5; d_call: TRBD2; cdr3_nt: TGTGCCAGCAGTTACACCGTCTCCGGGACTAGCGCACTTTTT; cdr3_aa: CASSYTVSGTSALF
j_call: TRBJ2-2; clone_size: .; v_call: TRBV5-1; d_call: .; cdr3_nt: TGCGCCAGCAGCTTGGTCCCCGCCGGGGAGCTGTTTTTT; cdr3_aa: CASSLVPAGELFF
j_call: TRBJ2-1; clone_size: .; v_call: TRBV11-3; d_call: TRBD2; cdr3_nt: TGTGCCAGCAGCTTAGTTGTAGGGGCTAGCGGGGCCAATGAGCAGTTCTTC; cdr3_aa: CASSLVVGASGANEQFF
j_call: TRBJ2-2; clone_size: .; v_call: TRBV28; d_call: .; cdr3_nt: TGTGCCAGCATGGAGAGTTTGACCGGGGAGCTGTTTTTT; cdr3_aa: CASMESLTGELFF
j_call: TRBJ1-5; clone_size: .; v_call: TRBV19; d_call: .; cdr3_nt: TGTGCCAGTAGTACAGCGCTTTGGCGGGGCGGTTTGAATCAGCCCCAGCATTTT; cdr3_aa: CASSTALWRGGLNQPQHF
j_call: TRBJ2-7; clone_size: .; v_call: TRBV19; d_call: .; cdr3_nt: TGTGCCAGTAGCAAACCCCGCGGGGCCCTCGGTCAGGAGCAGTACTTC; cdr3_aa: CASSKPRGALGQEQYF
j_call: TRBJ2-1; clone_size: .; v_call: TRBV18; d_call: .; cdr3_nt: TGTGCCAGCTCACCACTCGTAGGGATCTCCTACAATGAGCAGTTCTTC; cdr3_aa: CASSPLVGISYNEQFF
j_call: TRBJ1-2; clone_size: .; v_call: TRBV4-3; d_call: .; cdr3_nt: TGCGCCAGCAGCCAGGAGACAGGTGGCTACACCTTC; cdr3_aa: CASSQETGGYTF
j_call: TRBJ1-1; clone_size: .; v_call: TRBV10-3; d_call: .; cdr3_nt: TGTGCCATCAAGGATCCAAATTTGAACACTGAAGCTTTCTTT; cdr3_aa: CAIKDPNLNTEAFF
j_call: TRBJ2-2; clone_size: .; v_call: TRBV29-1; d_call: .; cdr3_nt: TGCAGCGTTACAGGGAGGTACACCGGGGAGCTGTTTTTT; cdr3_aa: CSVTGRYTGELFF
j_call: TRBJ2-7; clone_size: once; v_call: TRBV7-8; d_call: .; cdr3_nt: TGTGCCAGCAGCTTAACACCAGCGGGCGGGACCTACGAGCAGTACTTC; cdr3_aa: CASSLTPAGGTYEQYF
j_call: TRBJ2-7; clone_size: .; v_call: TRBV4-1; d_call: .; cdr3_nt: TGCGCCAGCAGCCAAGTATCTCGGGATAGGCTCCGAGGCGAGCAGTACTTC; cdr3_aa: CASSQVSRDRLRGEQYF
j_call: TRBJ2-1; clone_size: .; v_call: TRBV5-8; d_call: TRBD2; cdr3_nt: TGTGCCAGCAGCTTAAGAGGGAGGGCCCAGAATGAGCAGTTCTTC; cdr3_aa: CASSLRGRAQNEQFF
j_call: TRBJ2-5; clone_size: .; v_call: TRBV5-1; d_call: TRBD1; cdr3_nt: TGCGCCAGCAGCCGGGACAGAGAGACCCAGTACTTC; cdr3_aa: CASSRDRETQYF
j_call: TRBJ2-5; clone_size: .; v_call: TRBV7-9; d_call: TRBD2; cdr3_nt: TGTGCCAGCAGCTTGGGACTAGCGGGAGGGCCTGGGGAGACCCAGTACTTC; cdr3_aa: CASSLGLAGGPGETQYF
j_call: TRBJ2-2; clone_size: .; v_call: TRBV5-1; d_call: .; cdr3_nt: TGCGCCAGCAGCTATTTTGAAACAACCGGGGAGCTGTTTTTT; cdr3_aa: CASSYFETTGELFF
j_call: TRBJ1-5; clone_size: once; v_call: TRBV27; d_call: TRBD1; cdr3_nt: TGTGCCAGCAGTCCAGGACAGGGGGCGGGTCAGCCCCAGCATTTT; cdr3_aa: CASSPGQGAGQPQHF
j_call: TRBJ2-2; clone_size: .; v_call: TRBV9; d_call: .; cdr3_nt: TGTGCCAGCAGCGTCACGGTCACCGGGGAGCTGTTTTTT; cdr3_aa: CASSVTVTGELFF
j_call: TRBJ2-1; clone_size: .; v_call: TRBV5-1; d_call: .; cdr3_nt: TGCGCCAGCATCAACCGGGACTCGGACTACAATGAGCAGTTCTTC; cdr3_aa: CASINRDSDYNEQFF
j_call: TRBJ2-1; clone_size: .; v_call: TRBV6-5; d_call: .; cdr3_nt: TGTGCCAGCAGTTTTCGAGGTCTAGGTTACAATGAGCAGTTCTTC; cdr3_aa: CASSFRGLGYNEQFF
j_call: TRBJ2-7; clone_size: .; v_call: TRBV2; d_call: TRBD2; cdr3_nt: TGTGCCAGCAGCGCCCGCTCTAGCGGGGGCTACGAGCAGTACTTC; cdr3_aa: CASSARSSGGYEQYF
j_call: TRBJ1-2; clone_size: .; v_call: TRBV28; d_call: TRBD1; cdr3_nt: TGTGCCAGCAGTTTAGGAGGGGGCGGCTATGGCTACACCTTC; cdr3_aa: CASSLGGGGYGYTF
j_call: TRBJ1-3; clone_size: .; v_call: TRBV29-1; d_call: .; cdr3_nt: TGCAGCGCCACCTCCTTTGGGCAGGCCAGCTCTGGAAACACCATATATTTT; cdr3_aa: CSATSFGQASSGNTIYF
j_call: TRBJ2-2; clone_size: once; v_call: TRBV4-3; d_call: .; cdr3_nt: TGCGCCAGCAGCCAAGAAGGCAGTGACGGGGAGCTGTTTTTT; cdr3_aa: CASSQEGSDGELFF
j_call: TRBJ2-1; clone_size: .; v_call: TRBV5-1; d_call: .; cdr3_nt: TGCGCCAGCAGCTTTGGACAGTCCTACAATGAGCAGTTCTTC; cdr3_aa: CASSFGQSYNEQFF